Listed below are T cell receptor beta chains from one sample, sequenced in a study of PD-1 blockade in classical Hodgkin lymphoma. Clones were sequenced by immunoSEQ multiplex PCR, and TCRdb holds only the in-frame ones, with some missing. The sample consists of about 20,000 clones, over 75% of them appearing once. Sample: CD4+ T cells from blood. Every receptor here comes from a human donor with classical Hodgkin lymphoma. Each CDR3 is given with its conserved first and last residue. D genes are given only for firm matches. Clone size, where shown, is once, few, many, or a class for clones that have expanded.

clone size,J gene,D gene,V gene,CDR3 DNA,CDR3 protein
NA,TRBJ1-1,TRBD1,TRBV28,TGTGCCAGCAGTTTATGGGACAGGGCTGCTTTCTTT,CASSLWDRAAFF
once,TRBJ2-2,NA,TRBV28,TGTGCCAGCAGTTTAGGTGGGGGAACCGGGGAGCTGTTTTTT,CASSLGGGTGELFF
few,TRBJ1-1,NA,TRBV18,TGTGCCAGCTCACCACGAGAGATTGAAGCTTTCTTT,CASSPREIEAFF
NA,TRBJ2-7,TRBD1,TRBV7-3,TGTGCCAGCAGCTCATGGGACAGGGGGGAATACGAGCAGTACTTC,CASSSWDRGEYEQYF
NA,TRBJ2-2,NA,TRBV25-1,TGTGCCAGCAGTCCGGTGGTAGGAAGCACCGGGGAGCTGTTTTTT,CASSPVVGSTGELFF
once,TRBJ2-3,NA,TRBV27,TGTGCCAGCAGCCTCGGGGGATATGCGGGCACAGATACGCAGTATTTT,CASSLGGYAGTDTQYF
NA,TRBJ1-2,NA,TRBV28,TGTGCCAGCAGACCCCGGGAATACCCTAACTATGGCTACACCTTC,CASRPREYPNYGYTF
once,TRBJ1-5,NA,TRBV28,TGTGCCAGCAGAGGGGACGGTAGCAATCAGCCCCAGCATTTT,CASRGDGSNQPQHF
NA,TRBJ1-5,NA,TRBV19,TGTGCCAGTAGTATATGGAGAGAGGGATATCAGCCCCAGCATTTT,CASSIWREGYQPQHF
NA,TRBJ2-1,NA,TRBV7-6,TGTGCCAGCAGCTCGAATCCTAGCTCCTACAATGAGCAGTTCTTC,CASSSNPSSYNEQFF
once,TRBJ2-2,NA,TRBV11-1,TGTGCCAGCAGCTTAGCGGGGACACTGGGGGCCGGGGAGCTGTTTTTT,CASSLAGTLGAGELFF
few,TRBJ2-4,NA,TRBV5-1,TGCGCCAGCAGCCCGCATGGTCCCGTAGTAGCCAAAAACATTCAGTACTTC,CASSPHGPVVAKNIQYF
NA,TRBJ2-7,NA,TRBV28,TGTGCCAGCAGTGCTCCGGGACCGGGGGTATACGAGCAGTACTTC,CASSAPGPGVYEQYF
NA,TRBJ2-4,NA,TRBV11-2,TGTGCCAGCAGCCTGGTGGGCAAAAACATTCAGTACTTC,CASSLVGKNIQYF
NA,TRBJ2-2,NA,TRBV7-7,TGTGCCAGCAGCAACGCGGGCACCGGGGAGCTGTTTTTT,CASSNAGTGELFF
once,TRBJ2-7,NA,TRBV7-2,TGTGCCAGCAGCTTAAATAGCAACTCCTACGAGCAGTACTTC,CASSLNSNSYEQYF
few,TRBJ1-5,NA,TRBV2,TGTGCCAGCAGGCCGGATAGCAATCAGCCCCAGCATTTT,CASRPDSNQPQHF
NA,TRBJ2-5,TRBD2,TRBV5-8,TGTGCCAGCAGCCCCGGCTACGCGGGAGGCCAAGAGACCCAGTACTTC,CASSPGYAGGQETQYF
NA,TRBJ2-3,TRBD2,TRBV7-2,TGTGCCAGCAGCTTAGTAGCGGGAGCTACAGATACGCAGTATTTT,CASSLVAGATDTQYF
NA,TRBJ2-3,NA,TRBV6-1,TGTGCCAGCTTACTCGACTCCCCGGCAGATACGCAGTATTTT,CASLLDSPADTQYF
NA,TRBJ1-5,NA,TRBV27,TGTGCCAGCAGTTTAAGTAGGCAGGGACTCCTTAGCAATCAGCCCCAGCATTTT,CASSLSRQGLLSNQPQHF
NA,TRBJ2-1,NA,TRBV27,TGTGCCAGCAGTCTAAGATCCTACAATGAGCAGTTCTTC,CASSLRSYNEQFF
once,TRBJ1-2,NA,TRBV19,TGTGCCAGTAGTATAGATCCCGAAGAGGGCTATGGCTACACCTTC,CASSIDPEEGYGYTF
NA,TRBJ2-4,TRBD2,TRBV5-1,TGCGCCAGCAGCTCCTCTAGCGGGGTGGGGGCCAAAAACATTCAGTACTTC,CASSSSSGVGAKNIQYF
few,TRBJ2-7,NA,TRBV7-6,TGTGCCAGCAGCTTAGAAGGGAGGAGGAACGAGCAGTACTTC,CASSLEGRRNEQYF
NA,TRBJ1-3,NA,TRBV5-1,TGCGCCAGCAGCCCGGACGTACCCGGAACCTCTGGAAACACCATATATTTT,CASSPDVPGTSGNTIYF
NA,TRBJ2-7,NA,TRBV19,TGTGCCAGTAGCCCTCAGGAGGCCTACGAGCAGTACTTC,CASSPQEAYEQYF
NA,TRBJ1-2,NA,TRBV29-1,TGCAGCGTTGACGGAGGGTCCTATGGCTACACCTTC,CSVDGGSYGYTF
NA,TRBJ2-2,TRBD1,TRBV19,TGTGCCAGTAGTCTAAGTGTGGACAGGGGGGTCACCGGGGAGCTGTTTTTT,CASSLSVDRGVTGELFF
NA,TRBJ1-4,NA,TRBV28,TGTGCCAGCAGTTTAGGGGGGGGTAATGAAAAACTGTTTTTT,CASSLGGGNEKLFF
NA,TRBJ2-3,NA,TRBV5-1,TGCGCCAGCAGCTACACAGCTAGCACAGATACGCAGTATTTT,CASSYTASTDTQYF
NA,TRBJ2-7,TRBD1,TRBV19,TGTGCCAGTAGTTTCCTACCAACAGGGGGAGCCTACGAGCAGTACTTC,CASSFLPTGGAYEQYF
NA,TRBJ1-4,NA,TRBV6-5,TGTGCCAGCAGATTGACAGCACTTAATGAAAAACTGTTTTTT,CASRLTALNEKLFF
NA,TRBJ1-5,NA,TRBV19,TGTGCCAGTAGTATAGTGACGGATCAGCCCCAGCATTTT,CASSIVTDQPQHF
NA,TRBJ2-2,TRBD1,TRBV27,TGTGCCAGCAGGGGACAGGGGGCAGGGGGGGAGCTGTTTTTT,CASRGQGAGGELFF
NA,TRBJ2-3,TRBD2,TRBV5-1,TGCGCCAGCAGCTCAGGACTAGCGGGAGGTTTATCGGATACGCAGTATTTT,CASSSGLAGGLSDTQYF
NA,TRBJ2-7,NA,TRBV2,TGTGCCAGCAGCGCAGGACATCGTGGGGAGCAGTACTTC,CASSAGHRGEQYF
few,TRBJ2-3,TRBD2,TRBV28,TGTGCCAGCAGCTCATGGGGCGGCGGGGGGCGCACAGATACGCAGTATTTT,CASSSWGGGGRTDTQYF
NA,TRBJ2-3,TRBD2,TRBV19,TGTGCCAGTAGTCGACTAGCGGATAGCACAGATACGCAGTATTTT,CASSRLADSTDTQYF
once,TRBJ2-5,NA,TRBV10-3,TGTGCCATCAGTGAGTCAACCTATTCGGGCCGAGGCCCCACCAGGACCCAGTACTTC,CAISESTYSGRGPTRTQYF
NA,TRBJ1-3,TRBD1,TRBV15,TGTGCCACCAGCCGAGACAGGGCTGGAAACACCATATATTTT,CATSRDRAGNTIYF
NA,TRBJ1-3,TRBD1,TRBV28,TGTGCCAGCAGACAACAGGGGGGCTCTGGAAACACCATATATTTT,CASRQQGGSGNTIYF
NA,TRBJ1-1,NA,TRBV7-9,TGTGCCAGCAGCGCCTACCCGACTGAAGCTTTCTTT,CASSAYPTEAFF